This record covers a single T cell receptor (beta chain). This receptor's antigen is unknown. No clone much larger than this one lies a single base away; base qualities are absent. The entry originates in a study of beta chain features in type 1 diabetes (dated by TCRdb to about 2018). At the level of the whole study: Mean age, gender distribution, total cell number and subset yield were not different between patients and healthy donors. In the study, recently diagnosed type 1 diabetes patients and matched healthy donors were compared on the TCRB repertoires of their sorted circulating CD4+ T cell subsets. A total of 107,917,701 sorted cells were examined across all samples, and the number of cells per subset was strongly correlated with RNA yield. Regulatory and stem cell-like memory subsets were obtained from only 8 patients and roughly 8 healthy donors, while naive and central memory subsets were obtained from all 28 donors.

CDR3 length: 14 amino acids, cysteine to phenylalanine. CDR3 DNA only is kept here, 42 bases in frame from base 1. V gives up 6 bases and J gives up 4 bases, and the segment between their germline ends measures 15 bases. From a lookup of the germline V gene, CDR1 and CDR2 are SNHLY and FYNNEI. All of the isolated RNA was reverse transcribed with the High Capacity cDNA Reverse Transcription Kit, so expressed TCRB transcripts were sequenced. Deep immunoSEQ sequencing was performed on naive, central memory and regulatory T cell samples, with an average of approximately 3.9 million total reads per sample. Sorted cells were lysed in RLT buffer, and RNA was extracted using DNase-treated RNeasy Micro or Mini kits according to cell number. Each cell subset was processed separately to prevent cross-contamination, with patient and healthy donor samples processed together. The immunoSEQ multiplex PCR was used to amplify TCRB sequences from cDNA, yielding 87-bp fragments that span the CDR3 region. Sequencing of the amplicons was performed on the Illumina HiSeq platform. Concerning the study's data processing: PCR bias was computationally corrected using synthetic template baselines, reads within Hamming distance 2 were collapsed, and singletons that could not be merged were discarded. Reads were aligned against IMGT to assign V, D and J genes, CDR3 length and insertions or deletions at six rearrangement sites. Within each subset, clonotype counts were normalized to sorted cell number, and only after that were true diversity and Gini coefficients computed with the tcR R package. The overlap coefficient, calculated on TCRB nucleotide sequences, was used to measure repertoire sharing. As stored in TCRdb, this immuneACCESS dataset retains in-frame rearrangements with V and J assigned. A fraction of the clones does not appear; measured against another copy, unresolved V genes explain less than half of the discrepancy, and the remainder lacks a known reason. V and J calls and clone size are copied from that table; D and trimming were computed from the DNA. The sample has 300,000 or so clones on record, 7.5% to 9% of them singletons. Jointly, the top ten make up 0.44% of the sample.

Each donor gave one peripheral blood draw, averaging approximately 0.12 L, which was collected into heparinised tubes. Naive, central memory, regulatory and stem cell-like memory CD4+ T cells were sorted on a BD FACSAria II using a panel including CD45RO, CCR7, CD25, CD127, CD95 and CD27. Purity was above 95% for every sorted population. Right away, PBMCs were isolated by Lymphoprep density gradient centrifugation and were stained directly, with no culture step. So that batch effects would be minimized, each experiment stained and sorted samples in pairs, pairing one healthy donor with one patient. Study-wide findings and limitations: Because cDNA rather than genomic DNA was sequenced, highly expressing activated cells could have been over-represented, although no difference in activation and CD3 levels was found between groups. Because small numbers of individuals were included in the HLA sub-analyses, any influence of HLA type on TCRB rearrangement was left unresolved. Patients with type 1 diabetes made fewer insertions and deleted more nucleotides at VDJ recombination sites, implying thymic rearrangement abnormalities. The naive, central memory and regulatory TCRB repertoires appeared to resemble one another more closely among patients than among healthy donors. A moderate but significant shortening of TCRB CDR3 length was observed in type 1 diabetes patients in all four CD4+ subsets. PCR may preferentially amplify shorter templates, but because patient and control samples were amplified and corrected together, any resulting skew would affect both groups equally.

The sequence came from a woman aged 18 to 35 in good health. The sequence links TRBV2 to TRBJ1-2; a weak D assignment points to TRBD1 (5 bases agree). The specimen was central memory CD4+ T cells from blood. The CDR3 sequence is CASSQGRSGYGYTF. The nucleotides read TGTGCCAGCAGCCAGGGTAGGTCCGGCTATGGCTACACCTTC.